The clone carrying this T cell receptor beta chain was counted a single time. Its antigen is unidentified. The unexposed donors gave CD4+ T cells in 2011-2018, prior to COVID-19. Naive and memory CD4+ T cells were separated from cryopreserved PBMCs. The CDR3 spans 16 residues. Germline lookup yields CDR1 MDHEN and CDR2 SYDVKM. Trimming cost V 4 bases and J 0 bases, with 13 bases left between them. The data were taken from a study of CD4 T cells in relation to SARS-CoV-2 and coronaviruses. Across the study: The restricting HLA molecule for shared crossreactive spike epitopes was mapped.

The study's findings and limits: No crossreactivity against non-spike viral proteins was tested here.

TCRdb keeps only in-frame clones here, not all; method: immunoSEQ multiplex PCR. The sample consists of about 60,000 clones, approximately 94% of them appearing once. The receptor was derived from a human donor in good health. The chain carries TRBV28 and TRBJ2-4; the D is unclear. Sequencing was done on a sample of naive CD4+ T cells from PBMCs. Subset noted: naive CD4+ T cells isolated by negative enrichment. The CDR3 is CASSSPDLLAKNIQYF. The CDR3 DNA reads TGTGCCAGCAGTTCCCCAGACTTATTAGCCAAAAACATTCAGTACTTC. Together with reference TRBV28 and TRBJ2-4, the CDR3 gives the full variable domain: DVKVTQSSRYLVKRTGEKVFLECVQDMDHENMFWYRQDPGLGLRLIYFSYDVKMKEKGDIPEGYSVSREKKERFSLILESASTNQTSMYLCASSSPDLLAKNIQYFGAGTRLSVL.